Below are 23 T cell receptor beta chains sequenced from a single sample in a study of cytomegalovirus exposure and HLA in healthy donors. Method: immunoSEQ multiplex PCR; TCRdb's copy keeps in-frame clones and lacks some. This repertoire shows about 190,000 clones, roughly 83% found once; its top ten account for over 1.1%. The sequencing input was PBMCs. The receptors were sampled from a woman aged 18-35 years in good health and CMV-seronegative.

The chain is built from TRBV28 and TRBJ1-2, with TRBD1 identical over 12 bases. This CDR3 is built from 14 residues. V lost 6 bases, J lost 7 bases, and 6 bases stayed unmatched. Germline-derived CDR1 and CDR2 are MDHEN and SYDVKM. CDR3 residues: CASSPGTGGGGYTF. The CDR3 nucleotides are TGTGCCAGCAGCCCAGGGACAGGGGGCGGTGGCTACACCTTC.

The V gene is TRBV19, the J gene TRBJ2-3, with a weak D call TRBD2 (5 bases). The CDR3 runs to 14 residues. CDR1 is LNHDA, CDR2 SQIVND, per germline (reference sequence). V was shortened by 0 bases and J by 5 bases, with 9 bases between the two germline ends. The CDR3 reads CASSIDRRGDTQYF. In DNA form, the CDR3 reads TGTGCCAGTAGTATAGATCGACGGGGAGATACGCAGTATTTT.

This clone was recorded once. The DNA for the CDR3 is TGTGCCAGCAGTCCGCTACAGAGTCCTGGAAACACCATATATTTT. Amino acid sequence: CASSPLQSPGNTIYF. The V and J genes are TRBV6-6 and TRBJ1-3; D remains ambiguous. The V end lost 5 bases, the J end lost 2 bases, and 13 bases lay between the germline ends. Germline CDR1 reads MNHNY; CDR2 reads SVGAGI (reference sequence). The CDR3 is 15 amino acids.

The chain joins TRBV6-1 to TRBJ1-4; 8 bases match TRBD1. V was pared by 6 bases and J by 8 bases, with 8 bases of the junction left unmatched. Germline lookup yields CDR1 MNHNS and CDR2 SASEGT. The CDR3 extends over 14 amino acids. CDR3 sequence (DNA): TGTGCCAGCAGACTCGACAGGGGATGGGAAAAACTGTTTTTT. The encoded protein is CASRLDRGWEKLFF.

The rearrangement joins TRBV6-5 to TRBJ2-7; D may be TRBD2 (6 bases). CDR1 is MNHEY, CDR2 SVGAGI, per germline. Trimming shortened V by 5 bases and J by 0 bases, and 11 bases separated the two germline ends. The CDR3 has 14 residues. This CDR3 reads CASSPVGGSYEQYF. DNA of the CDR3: TGTGCCAGCAGTCCGGTGGGGGGCTCCTACGAGCAGTACTTC.

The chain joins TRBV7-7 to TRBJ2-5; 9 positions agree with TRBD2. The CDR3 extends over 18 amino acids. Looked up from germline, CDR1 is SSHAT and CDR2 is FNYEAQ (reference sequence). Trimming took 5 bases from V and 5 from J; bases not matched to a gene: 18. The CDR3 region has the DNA TGTGCCAGCAGCCCACCCCCCGGCGCTAGCGGGAAGGGCGAGACCCAGTACTTC. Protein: CASSPPPGASGKGETQYF.

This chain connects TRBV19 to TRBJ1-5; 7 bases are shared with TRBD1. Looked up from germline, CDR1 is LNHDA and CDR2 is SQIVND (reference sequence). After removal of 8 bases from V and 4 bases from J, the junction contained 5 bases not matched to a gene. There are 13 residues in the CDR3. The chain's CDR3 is CASGTQGNQPQHF. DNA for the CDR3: TGTGCCAGTGGAACACAGGGGAATCAGCCCCAGCATTTT.

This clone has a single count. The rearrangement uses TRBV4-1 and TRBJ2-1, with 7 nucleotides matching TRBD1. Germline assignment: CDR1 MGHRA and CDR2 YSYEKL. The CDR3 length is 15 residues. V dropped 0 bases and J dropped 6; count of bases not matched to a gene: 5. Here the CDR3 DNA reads TGCGCCAGCAGCCAAGAGGGGAGACAGGGCAATGAGCAGTTCTTC. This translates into CASSQEGRQGNEQFF.

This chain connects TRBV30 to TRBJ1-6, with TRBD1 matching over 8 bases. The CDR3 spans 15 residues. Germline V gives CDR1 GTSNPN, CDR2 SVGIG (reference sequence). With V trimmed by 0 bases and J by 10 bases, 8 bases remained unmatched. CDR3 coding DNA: TGTGCCTGGAGTGTTCTCGGACAGGGAGGGTCACCCCTCCACTTT. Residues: CAWSVLGQGGSPLHF.

CDR3 bases: TGTGCCAGCTCACCTTCTTATTCCGGTGGCAGGGTCCCCTACGAGCAGTACTTC. It yields the protein CASSPSYSGGRVPYEQYF. The J gene is TRBJ2-7, the V gene TRBV18; D possibly corresponds to TRBD1 (5 bases). Germline CDR1 reads KGHSH; CDR2 reads LQKENI. V lost 3 bases and J 2 bases, leaving 23 bases between the germline ends. The CDR3 is 18 amino acids.

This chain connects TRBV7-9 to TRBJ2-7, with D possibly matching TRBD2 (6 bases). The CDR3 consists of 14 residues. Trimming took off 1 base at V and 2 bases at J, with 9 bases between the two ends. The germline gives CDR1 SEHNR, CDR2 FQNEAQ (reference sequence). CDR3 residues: CASSLVGRPYEQYF. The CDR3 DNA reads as TGTGCCAGCAGCTTAGTAGGGAGGCCCTACGAGCAGTACTTC. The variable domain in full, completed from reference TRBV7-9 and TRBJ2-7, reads DTGVSQNPRHKITKRGQNVTFRCDPISEHNRLYWYRQTLGQGPEFLTYFQNEAQLEKSRLLSDRFSAERPKGSFSTLEIQRTEQGDSAMYLCASSLVGRPYEQYFGPGTRLTVT.

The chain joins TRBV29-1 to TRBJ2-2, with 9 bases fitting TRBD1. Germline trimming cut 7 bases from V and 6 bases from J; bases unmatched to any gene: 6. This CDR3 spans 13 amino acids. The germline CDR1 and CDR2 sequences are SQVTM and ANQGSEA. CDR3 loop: CSADRGFSGELFF. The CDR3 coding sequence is TGCAGCGCGGACAGGGGATTCTCCGGGGAGCTGTTTTTT.

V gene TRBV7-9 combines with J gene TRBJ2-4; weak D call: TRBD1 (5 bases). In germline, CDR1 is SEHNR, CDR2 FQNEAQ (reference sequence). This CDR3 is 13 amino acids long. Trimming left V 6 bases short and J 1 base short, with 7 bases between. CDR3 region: CASRAGAKNIQYF. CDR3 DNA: TGTGCCAGCAGAGCAGGGGCCAAAAACATTCAGTACTTC.

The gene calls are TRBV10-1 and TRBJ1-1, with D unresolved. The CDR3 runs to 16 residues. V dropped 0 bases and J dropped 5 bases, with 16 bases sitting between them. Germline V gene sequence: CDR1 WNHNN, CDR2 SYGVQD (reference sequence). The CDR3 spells CASSESKGEWKTEAFF. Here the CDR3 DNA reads TGCGCCAGCAGTGAGTCTAAGGGAGAGTGGAAAACTGAAGCTTTCTTT.

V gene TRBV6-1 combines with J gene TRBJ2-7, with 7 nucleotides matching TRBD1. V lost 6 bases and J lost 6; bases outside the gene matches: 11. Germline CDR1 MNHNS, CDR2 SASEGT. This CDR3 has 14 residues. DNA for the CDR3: TGTGCCAGCAGCCTGACAGGGCGTCTAAGCGAGCAGTACTTC. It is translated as CASSLTGRLSEQYF.

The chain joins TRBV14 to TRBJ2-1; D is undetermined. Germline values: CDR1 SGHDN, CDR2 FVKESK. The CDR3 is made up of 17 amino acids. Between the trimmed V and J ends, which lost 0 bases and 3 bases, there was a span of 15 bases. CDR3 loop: CASSQDHPRLDYNEQFF. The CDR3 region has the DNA TGTGCCAGCAGCCAAGATCATCCGCGGCTAGACTACAATGAGCAGTTCTTC.

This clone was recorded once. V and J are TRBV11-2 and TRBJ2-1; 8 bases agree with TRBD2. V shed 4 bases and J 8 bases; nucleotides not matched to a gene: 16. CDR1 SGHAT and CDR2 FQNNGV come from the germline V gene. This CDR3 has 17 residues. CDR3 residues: CASSSLRFGGRSDEQFF. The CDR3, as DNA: TGTGCCAGCAGCTCCCTTAGATTTGGCGGGAGGAGCGATGAGCAGTTCTTC.

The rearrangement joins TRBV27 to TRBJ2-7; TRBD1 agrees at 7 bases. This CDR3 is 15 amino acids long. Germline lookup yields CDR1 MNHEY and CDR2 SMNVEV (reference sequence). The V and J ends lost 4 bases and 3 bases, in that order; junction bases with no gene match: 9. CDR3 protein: CASSSRTGKFYEQYF. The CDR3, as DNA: TGTGCCAGCAGTTCCCGGACAGGAAAATTCTACGAGCAGTACTTC.

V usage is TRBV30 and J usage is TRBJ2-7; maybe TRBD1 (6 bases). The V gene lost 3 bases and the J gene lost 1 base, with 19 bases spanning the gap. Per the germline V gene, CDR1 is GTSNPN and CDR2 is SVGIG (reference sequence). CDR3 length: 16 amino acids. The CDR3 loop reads CAWRAGTRITSYEQYF. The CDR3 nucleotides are TGTGCCTGGAGGGCCGGGACAAGGATTACTTCCTACGAGCAGTACTTC.

CDR3 protein: CASSPREGTQYF. CDR3 in DNA: TGTGCCAGCAGCCCGCGGGAGGGCACCCAGTACTTC. This chain links TRBV5-4 with TRBJ2-5; TRBD2 aligns across 9 bases. The CDR3 loop spans 12 amino acids. The ends lost 4 bases at V and 8 bases at J; junction bases unmatched: 3. Germline lookup yields CDR1 SGHNT and CDR2 YYREEE (reference sequence).

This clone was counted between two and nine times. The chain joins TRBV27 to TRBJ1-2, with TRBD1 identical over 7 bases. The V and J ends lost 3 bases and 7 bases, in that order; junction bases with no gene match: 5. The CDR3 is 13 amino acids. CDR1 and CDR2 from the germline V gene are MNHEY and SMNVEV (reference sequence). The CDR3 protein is CASSFGGGSGYTF. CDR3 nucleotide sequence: TGTGCCAGCAGTTTTGGAGGGGGCAGTGGCTACACCTTC.

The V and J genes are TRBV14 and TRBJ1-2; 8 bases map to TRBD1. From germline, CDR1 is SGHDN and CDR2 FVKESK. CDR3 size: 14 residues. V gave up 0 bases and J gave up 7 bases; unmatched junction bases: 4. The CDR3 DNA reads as TGTGCCAGCAGCCAAGACGACAGGGGAGGTGGCTACACCTTC. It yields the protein CASSQDDRGGGYTF.

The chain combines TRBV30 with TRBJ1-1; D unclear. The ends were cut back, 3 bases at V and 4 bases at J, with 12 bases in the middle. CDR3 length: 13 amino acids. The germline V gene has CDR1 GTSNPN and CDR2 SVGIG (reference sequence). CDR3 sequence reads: CAWRQVLGTEAFF. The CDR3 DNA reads TGTGCCTGGAGGCAGGTTCTCGGCACTGAAGCTTTCTTT.